This passage covers 16 T cell receptor beta chains from one sample sequenced in a study of graft-versus-host responses after intestinal transplantation (TCRdb year 2021). Library creation used the immunoSEQ multiplex PCR assay. The table comes from immuneACCESS by way of TCRdb, which keeps in-frame sequences with V and J called. Part of the clones is missing from these tables; in studies checked, under half for an unresolved V gene and the rest for unknown reasons. This sample has around 13,000 clones in its table, and around 70% of those were observed once. The top ten hold over 7% of the sample. To isolate intraepithelial and lamina propria lymphocytes from graft specimens, dithiothreitol, EDTA incubations and collagenase D digestion were used. The specimen was ileum tissue, collected 16 days after intestinal transplant. The origin of the receptors is a human patient who received an intestinal transplant, so some T cells may come from the graft donor.

The chain carries TRBV4-1 and TRBJ2-6; 10 nucleotides align to TRBD2. Germline V gives CDR1 MGHRA, CDR2 YSYEKL. This CDR3 is 17 amino acids long. Trimming removed 3 bases from V and 11 bases from J; junction bases left unmatched: 13. CDR3 DNA sequence: TGCGCCAGCAGCCAGCCACCGGGACTAGCGAACCAAGACGTCCTGACTTTC. Translating gives CASSQPPGLANQDVLTF.

The rearrangement links TRBV4-1 to TRBJ1-2; 9 bases line up with TRBD1. From germline, CDR1 is MGHRA and CDR2 YSYEKL. The J segment lost 4 bases and the V segment lost 2 bases, leaving 8 bases of the junction unmatched. The CDR3 consists of 16 residues. The CDR3: CASSQSYRGPGYGYTF. The CDR3 DNA sequence: TGCGCCAGCAGCCAATCTTACAGGGGGCCGGGCTATGGCTACACCTTC.

This sequence joins TRBV28 and TRBJ1-2; D is ambiguous. The length of the CDR3 is 13 residues. The germline V and J ends were trimmed by 6 bases and 2 bases, with 10 bases remaining between them. Germline values: CDR1 MDHEN, CDR2 SYDVKM. The CDR3: CASSRGGNYGYTF. The CDR3 DNA is TGTGCCAGCAGCCGGGGTGGCAACTATGGCTACACCTTC.

The gene calls are TRBV20-1 and TRBJ2-7, with D hard to call. CDR1 and CDR2 (germline): DFQATT, SNEGSKA (reference sequence). The CDR3 is 11 amino acids. Trimming left V 6 bases short and J 1 base short, with 7 bases between. The CDR3 sequence is CSATRSYEQYF. The CDR3 bases are TGCAGTGCCACCCGGTCCTACGAGCAGTACTTC.

V gene TRBV9 combines with J gene TRBJ1-1; D is possibly TRBD1 (5 bases). Trimming left V 2 bases short and J 4 bases short, with 9 bases between. CDR3 length equals 13 residues. Germline assignment: CDR1 SGDLS and CDR2 YYNGEE. The CDR3 bases are TGTGCCAGCAGCGTGGAAGGGGTCACTGAAGCTTTCTTT. It codes for CASSVEGVTEAFF.

The chain recombines TRBV15 with TRBJ2-1; D may be TRBD2 (5 bases). The germline gives CDR1 LNHNV, CDR2 YYDKDF (reference sequence). Trimming shortened V by 0 bases and J by 0 bases, and 6 bases separated the two germline ends. This CDR3 contains 15 residues. The CDR3 loop is CATSREGSSYNEQFF. DNA for the CDR3: TGTGCCACCAGCAGAGAGGGGAGCTCCTACAATGAGCAGTTCTTC.

The rearrangement uses TRBV28 and TRBJ1-6, with 8 bases aligning to TRBD1. The germline gives CDR1 MDHEN, CDR2 SYDVKM. The CDR3 length is 16 residues. Trimming cost V 1 base and J 5 bases; bases outside gene matches: 4. The CDR3 bases are TGTGCCAGCAGTTTATTGGACAGGGCCCATAATTCACCCCTCCACTTT. It encodes CASSLLDRAHNSPLHF.

V is TRBV9 and J is TRBJ1-3; possible D gene TRBD1, 6 bases. The CDR3 totals 16 residues. The V gene's germline CDR1 is SGDLS and CDR2 YYNGEE. The germline V and J ends were trimmed by 4 bases and 0 bases, with 14 bases remaining between them. The CDR3 is CASSQGSGHSGNTIYF. For the CDR3, the DNA is TGTGCCAGCAGCCAGGGGTCAGGGCACTCTGGAAACACCATATATTTT.

This rearrangement joins TRBV4-2 to TRBJ1-2; tentative D call: TRBD1 (6 bases). The CDR3 is made up of 14 amino acids. Trimming took 5 bases from V and 4 from J, leaving 14 bases between them. CDR1 and CDR2 from the germline V gene are LGHNA and YNFKEQ. The CDR3 reads CASSIQGGGYGYTF. CDR3 bases: TGTGCCAGCAGCATACAGGGTGGTGGCTATGGCTACACCTTC.

This clone was seen once. This chain connects TRBV28 to TRBJ1-1; D perhaps matches TRBD1 (6 bases). The CDR3 contains 15 residues. Germline V gene sequence: CDR1 MDHEN, CDR2 SYDVKM. V shed 6 bases and J shed 4 bases, with 18 bases lying between them. CDR3: CASRGQGQSTTEAFF. Written as DNA, the CDR3 is TGTGCCAGCAGAGGACAAGGACAGTCGACCACTGAAGCTTTCTTT.

The chain employs TRBV5-6 and TRBJ2-7, with 7 bases matching TRBD1. Germline V gives CDR1 SGHDT, CDR2 YYEEEE. The CDR3 is 14 residues long. Trimming cost V 4 bases and J 3 bases; bases outside gene matches: 7. The CDR3 DNA reads as TGTGCCAGCAGCCATCAGGGGGATTACTACGAGCAGTACTTC. Protein: CASSHQGDYYEQYF.

V gene TRBV6-5 combines with J gene TRBJ1-2; D perhaps matches TRBD1 (6 bases). The CDR3 extends over 13 amino acids. V gave up 9 bases and J gave up 5 bases, with 16 bases separating them. Looked up from germline, CDR1 is MNHEY and CDR2 is SVGAGI. The CDR3 protein is CASSTPTGYGYTF. CDR3 DNA: TGTGCCAGTTCTACCCCGACAGGTTATGGCTACACCTTC.

The rearrangement uses TRBV6-1 and TRBJ1-1; 8 positions agree with TRBD1. The CDR3 has 14 amino acids. J was trimmed by 3 bases and V by 8 bases; bases with no gene match: 8. CDR1 and CDR2 (germline): MNHNS, SASEGT. The CDR3 here is CASDRGQGHTEAFF. CDR3 sequence (DNA): TGTGCCAGCGACCGAGGACAGGGCCACACTGAAGCTTTCTTT.

The chain combines TRBV27 with TRBJ1-6; D might be TRBD1 (6 bases). The CDR3 covers 14 residues. Between the trimmed V and J ends, which lost 1 base and 11 bases, there was a span of 12 bases. The V gene's germline CDR1 is MNHEY and CDR2 SMNVEV (reference sequence). The DNA for the CDR3 is TGTGCCAGCAGTTTATTTACAGGGATTACACCCCTCCACTTT. Amino acid sequence: CASSLFTGITPLHF.

This clone was detected a few times. The gene calls are TRBV2 and TRBJ2-2, with D tentatively TRBD1 (5 bases). Germline CDR1 is SNHLY and CDR2 is FYNNEI. Between the trimmed V and J ends, which lost 7 bases and 2 bases, there was a span of 8 bases. This CDR3 is built from 13 residues. The CDR3, as DNA: TGTGCCAGCATCAGGGCTAACACCGGGGAGCTGTTTTTT. Protein product: CASIRANTGELFF.

CDR3 amino acids: CASQRTVITNQPQHF. CDR3 sequence (DNA): TGTGCCAGCCAGAGAACAGTTATTACCAATCAGCCCCAGCATTTT. The chain combines TRBV6-1 with TRBJ1-5; D is unresolved. CDR1 is MNHNS and CDR2 is SASEGT in the germline V gene. The CDR3 spans 15 residues. Deletions cut 8 bases from V and 3 bases from J, with 17 bases between.